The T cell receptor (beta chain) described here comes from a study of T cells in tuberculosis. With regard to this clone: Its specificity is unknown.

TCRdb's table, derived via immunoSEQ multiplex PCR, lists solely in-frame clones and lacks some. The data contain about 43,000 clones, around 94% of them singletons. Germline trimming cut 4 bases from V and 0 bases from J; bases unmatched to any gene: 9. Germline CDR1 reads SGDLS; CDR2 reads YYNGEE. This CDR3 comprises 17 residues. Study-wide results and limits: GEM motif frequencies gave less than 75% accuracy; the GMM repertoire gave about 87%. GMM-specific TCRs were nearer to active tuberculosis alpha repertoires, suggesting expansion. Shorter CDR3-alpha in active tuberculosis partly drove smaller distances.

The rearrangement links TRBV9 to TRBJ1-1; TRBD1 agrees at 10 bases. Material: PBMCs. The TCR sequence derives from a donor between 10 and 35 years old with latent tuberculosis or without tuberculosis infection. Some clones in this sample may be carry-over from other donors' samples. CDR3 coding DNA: TGTGCCAGCAGCATACGGGACAGGGGCCACTTGAACACTGAAGCTTTCTTT. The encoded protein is CASSIRDRGHLNTEAFF. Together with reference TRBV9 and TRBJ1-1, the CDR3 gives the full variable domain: DSGVTQTPKHLITATGQRVTLRCSPRSGDLSVYWYQQSLDQGLQFLIQYYNGEERAKGNILERFSAQQFPDLHSELNLSSLELGDSALYFCASSIRDRGHLNTEAFFGQGTRLTVV.